One and the same sample provided the 20 T cell receptor beta chains below, sequenced in a study of OX40 agonist ivuxolimab in advanced cancers. Measured with immunoSEQ multiplex PCR; TCRdb has only the in-frame clones, and not every one. The table has tens of thousands of clones, around 90% seen once; the top ten hold around 0.51%. Sample: CD4+ or CD8+ T cells sorted from blood, taken in a trial of the OX40 agonist ivuxolimab. The receptors were gathered from an adult with an advanced solid tumor such as melanoma, head and neck, liver or kidney cancer.

The chain joins TRBV6-6 to TRBJ2-2; D might be TRBD1 or TRBD2, each matching 5 bases. V was pared by 6 bases and J by 3 bases, with 11 bases between. The CDR3 sequence is 14 residues long. In germline, CDR1 is MNHNY, CDR2 SVGAGI (reference sequence). For the CDR3, the DNA is TGTGCCAGCAGGGAAGTGGGACACACCGGGGAGCTGTTTTTT. This codes for CASREVGHTGELFF.

V gene TRBV25-1 combines with J gene TRBJ1-2, with TRBD1 matching over 8 bases. This CDR3 is built from 14 residues. Germline CDR1 reads MGHDK; CDR2 reads SYGVNS. With V trimmed by 1 base and J by 4 bases, 2 bases remained unmatched. DNA for the CDR3: TGTGCCAGCAGTGAATCTGGACAGGGCTATGGCTACACCTTC. Protein product: CASSESGQGYGYTF.

The chain links TRBV5-6 to TRBJ2-1; TRBD2 matches at 7 bases. Germline values: CDR1 SGHDT, CDR2 YYEEEE. J gave up 1 base and V 8 bases, and 3 bases lay outside the gene matches. The CDR3 spans 13 residues. In nucleotides, the CDR3 is TGTGCCAGTTTGCGGGGGTCCTACAATGAGCAGTTCTTC. Amino acid sequence: CASLRGSYNEQFF.

The chain joins TRBV30 to TRBJ2-2, with D possibly matching TRBD2 (5 bases). CDR1 GTSNPN and CDR2 SVGIG come from the germline V gene (reference sequence). The CDR3 is made up of 13 amino acids. V lost 2 bases and J lost 6, with 10 bases in between. Here the CDR3 reads CAWSRRAAGELFF. CDR3 coding DNA: TGTGCCTGGAGTCGGCGGGCCGCCGGGGAGCTGTTTTTT.

The genes are TRBV11-2 and TRBJ2-7, with D possibly being TRBD1 (5 bases). Germline CDR1 reads SGHAT; CDR2 reads FQNNGV. There are 14 residues in the CDR3. The V gene lost 3 bases and the J gene lost 0 bases, with 9 bases spanning the gap. CDR3 sequence: CASSLRQSSYEQYF. DNA of the CDR3: TGTGCCAGCAGCTTGCGACAGAGCTCCTACGAGCAGTACTTC.

The CDR3 DNA reads as TGTGCCAGCAGCATCCGGGACAGGGGGCAAAAACTGTTTTTT. It is translated as CASSIRDRGQKLFF. V gene TRBV5-6 combines with J gene TRBJ1-4; 12 bases fit TRBD1. The CDR3 runs to 14 residues. Germline CDR1 is SGHDT and CDR2 is YYEEEE. After removal of 4 bases from V and 9 bases from J, the junction contained 4 bases not matched to a gene. The whole variable domain, remainder taken from reference TRBV5-6 and TRBJ1-4, is DAGVTQSPTHLIKTRGQQVTLRCSPKSGHDTVSWYQQALGQGPQFIFQYYEEEERQRGNFPDRFSGHQFPNYSSELNVNALLLGDSALYLCASSIRDRGQKLFFGSGTQLSVL.

The CDR3 bases are TGTGCCAGCAGTTCCCACCTCAGGGGCCGACTATACCTCTCCTATAATTCACCCCTCCACTTT. It specifies CASSSHLRGRLYLSYNSPLHF. The chain employs TRBV28 and TRBJ1-6; tentatively, D is TRBD1 (6 bases). Between the trimmed V and J ends, which lost 4 bases and 0 bases, there was a span of 25 bases. The CDR3 is 21 residues long. Germline V gene lookup returns CDR1 MDHEN and CDR2 SYDVKM.

The chain employs TRBV6-6 and TRBJ1-2; D not resolved. V lost 7 bases and J 4 bases, leaving 7 bases between the germline ends. The germline CDR1 and CDR2 sequences are MNHNY and SVGAGI (reference sequence). The CDR3 contains 11 residues. CDR3 bases: TGTGCCAGCAAAGACGCCTATGGCTACACCTTC. This encodes CASKDAYGYTF.

The chain joins TRBV29-1 to TRBJ2-1; perhaps TRBD1 as D (6 bases). The CDR3 consists of 12 residues. Trimming removed 5 bases at V and 5 bases at J, with 10 bases between. Germline-derived CDR1 and CDR2 are SQVTM and ANQGSEA. CDR3 coding DNA: TGCAGCGTTCACAGGGATCACAATGAGCAGTTCTTC. The encoded protein is CSVHRDHNEQFF.

The chain joins TRBV11-2 to TRBJ2-5; 8 bases agree with TRBD2. The J call may be wrong; the DNA end is better matched by TRBJ2-7. This CDR3 has 16 residues. In germline, CDR1 is SGHAT, CDR2 FQNNGV. CDR3 amino acids: CASSFRGAGVGYEQYF. The CDR3, as DNA: TGTGCCAGCAGCTTTCGCGGAGCGGGAGTTGGGTACGAGCAGTACTTC.

To note about this clone: Sequence at one end of the junction differs from germline and may be a read error. The rearrangement joins TRBV7-3 to TRBJ2-1, with 7 bases lining up with TRBD2. The CDR3 is 13 amino acids. Germline-derived CDR1 and CDR2 are SGHTA and FQGTGA. CDR3 nucleotides: TGTGCCAGCAGCTTATGGGACTACGATGAGCAGTTCTTC. Encoded protein: CASSLWDYDEQFF.

V is TRBV10-3 and J is TRBJ2-5; a possible D gene is TRBD2 (6 bases). The CDR3 has 16 amino acids. V lost 0 bases, J lost 4 bases, and 15 bases lay in between. Germline V gene data show CDR1 as ENHRY and CDR2 as SYGVKD. For the CDR3, the DNA is TGTGCCATCAGTGAGTCCGGGGGATGGCAAAGAGAGACCCAGTACTTC. Translation gives CAISESGGWQRETQYF.

The chain recombines TRBV5-6 with TRBJ2-1; TRBD1 aligns across 9 bases. Germline CDR1 SGHDT, CDR2 YYEEEE. The CDR3 sequence is 15 residues long. V lost 0 bases and J lost 5; bases outside the gene matches: 3. The CDR3 DNA follows: TGTGCCAGCAGCTTGGTGGGACAGGGTGACAATGAGCAGTTCTTC. It specifies CASSLVGQGDNEQFF.

This chain links TRBV19 with TRBJ1-5; D gene ambiguous. Deletions cut 0 bases from V and 0 bases from J, with 3 bases between. CDR1 and CDR2 (germline): LNHDA, SQIVND (reference sequence). CDR3 length equals 14 residues. CDR3 DNA sequence: TGTGCCAGTAGTATAGATCCTAGCAATCAGCCCCAGCATTTT. It specifies CASSIDPSNQPQHF. The variable domain in full, with the rest retrieved from reference TRBV19 and TRBJ1-5, is DGGITQSPKYLFRKEGQNVTLSCEQNLNHDAMYWYRQDPGQGLRLIYYSQIVNDFQKGDIAEGYSVSREKKESFPLTVTSAQKNPTAFYLCASSIDPSNQPQHFGDGTRLSIL.

The rearrangement joins TRBV7-2 to TRBJ2-3, with 9 bases matching TRBD1. CDR1 and CDR2 (germline): SGHTA, FQGNSA. This CDR3 has 15 residues. The J segment lost 3 bases and the V segment lost 1 base, leaving 2 bases of the junction unmatched. This CDR3 is CASSLGTGDTDTQYF. CDR3 coding DNA: TGTGCCAGCAGCTTAGGGACAGGGGATACAGATACGCAGTATTTT.

J is TRBJ2-1 and V is TRBV11-2, with TRBD2 matching 7 bases. J gave up 4 bases and V 4 bases, and 10 bases lay outside the gene matches. Per the germline V gene, CDR1 is SGHAT and CDR2 is FQNNGV. CDR3 length equals 16 residues. Here the CDR3 reads CASSYRGSGQYNEQFF. The CDR3 region has the DNA TGTGCCAGCAGCTACCGGGGTAGCGGGCAATACAATGAGCAGTTCTTC.

The chain employs TRBV28 and TRBJ2-1; tentative D call: TRBD2 (6 bases). The CDR3 length is 14 residues. Trimming removed 4 bases from V and 6 bases from J, with 13 bases in between. Germline V gene data show CDR1 as MDHEN and CDR2 as SYDVKM. The CDR3 DNA is TGTGCCAGCAGTTCCCCCGGGAGAGGCAATGAGCAGTTCTTC. It is translated as CASSSPGRGNEQFF.

This rearrangement joins TRBV10-3 to TRBJ2-1; 10 bases are shared with TRBD2. Germline-derived CDR1 and CDR2 are ENHRY and SYGVKD. The CDR3 extends over 15 amino acids. Losses at the gene ends were 4 bases for V and 5 bases for J; bases not matched to a gene: 5. The CDR3 reads CAISGKAGGHNEQFF. CDR3 sequence (DNA): TGTGCCATCAGTGGGAAAGCGGGAGGGCACAATGAGCAGTTCTTC.

This sequence joins TRBV7-2 and TRBJ2-3; TRBD2 aligns across 9 bases. The V segment lost 1 base and the J segment 10 bases; nucleotides outside the gene matches: 3. CDR1 and CDR2 (germline): SGHTA, FQGNSA. CDR3 length equals 13 residues. CDR3 in DNA: TGTGCCAGCAGCTTAGTACTAGCGGGTGCGCAGTATTTT. Its translation is CASSLVLAGAQYF. The full variable domain, completed using reference TRBV7-2 and TRBJ2-3, is GAGVSQSPSNKVTEKGKDVELRCDPISGHTALYWYRQSLGQGLEFLIYFQGNSAPDKSGLPSDRFSAERTGGSVSTLTIQRTQQEDSAVYLCASSLVLAGAQYFGPGTRLTVL.

The rearrangement uses TRBV28 and TRBJ2-1; 9 bases agree with TRBD2. The junction had 7 bases not matched to a gene; V was cut back by 6 bases and J by 4 bases. The CDR3 contains 15 residues. Germline CDR1 is MDHEN and CDR2 is SYDVKM. The chain's CDR3 is CASRVRLAGYNEQFF. The CDR3 DNA reads TGTGCCAGCAGGGTAAGGCTAGCGGGATACAATGAGCAGTTCTTC. The full variable domain, in which reference TRBV28 and TRBJ2-1 provide the parts outside the CDR3, is DVKVTQSSRYLVKRTGEKVFLECVQDMDHENMFWYRQDPGLGLRLIYFSYDVKMKEKGDIPEGYSVSREKKERFSLILESASTNQTSMYLCASRVRLAGYNEQFFGPGTRLTVL.